This note documents a single T cell receptor beta chain sequence. Its antigen is unidentified. The table came from immunoSEQ multiplex PCR; TCRdb's copy has only in-frame clones and leaves some out. The data show around 5,400 clones, about 68% seen once. The sample belongs to a study of CD8 T cell repertoires and HIV-1 epitope variants. About the study: Epitopes were three Gag families plus Nef HW9 and YT9. Enriched T cells were co-cultured with equal autologous T cell-negative cells.

Trimming removed 4 bases from V and 5 bases from J, with 15 bases in between. This CDR3 spans 14 amino acids. Germline V gene data show CDR1 as SGDLS and CDR2 as YYNGEE. The chain combines TRBV9 with TRBJ1-2; D is possibly TRBD1 (5 bases). Material for sequencing was cultured CD8+ T cells derived from PBMCs. This TCR was recovered from a male donor with HIV. DNA of the CDR3: TGTGCCAGCAGCCTTGGGGGAGATATATATGGCTACACCTTC. This translates into CASSLGGDIYGYTF.